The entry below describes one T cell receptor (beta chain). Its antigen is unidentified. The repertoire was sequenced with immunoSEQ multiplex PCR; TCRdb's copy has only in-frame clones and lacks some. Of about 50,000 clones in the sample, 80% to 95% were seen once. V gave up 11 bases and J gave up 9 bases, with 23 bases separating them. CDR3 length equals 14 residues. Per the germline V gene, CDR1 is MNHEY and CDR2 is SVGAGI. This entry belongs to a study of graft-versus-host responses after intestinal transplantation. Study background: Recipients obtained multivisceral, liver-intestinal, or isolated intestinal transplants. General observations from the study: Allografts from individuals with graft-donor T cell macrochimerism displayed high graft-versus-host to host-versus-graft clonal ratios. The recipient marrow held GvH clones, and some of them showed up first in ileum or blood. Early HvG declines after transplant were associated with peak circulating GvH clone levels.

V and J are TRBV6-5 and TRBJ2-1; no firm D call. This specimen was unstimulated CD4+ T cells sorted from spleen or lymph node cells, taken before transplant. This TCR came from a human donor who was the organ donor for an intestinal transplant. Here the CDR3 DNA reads TGTGCCGCAGCAAGAGAGATGAAAGGAGTTGAGCAGTTCTTC. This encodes CAAAREMKGVEQFF.